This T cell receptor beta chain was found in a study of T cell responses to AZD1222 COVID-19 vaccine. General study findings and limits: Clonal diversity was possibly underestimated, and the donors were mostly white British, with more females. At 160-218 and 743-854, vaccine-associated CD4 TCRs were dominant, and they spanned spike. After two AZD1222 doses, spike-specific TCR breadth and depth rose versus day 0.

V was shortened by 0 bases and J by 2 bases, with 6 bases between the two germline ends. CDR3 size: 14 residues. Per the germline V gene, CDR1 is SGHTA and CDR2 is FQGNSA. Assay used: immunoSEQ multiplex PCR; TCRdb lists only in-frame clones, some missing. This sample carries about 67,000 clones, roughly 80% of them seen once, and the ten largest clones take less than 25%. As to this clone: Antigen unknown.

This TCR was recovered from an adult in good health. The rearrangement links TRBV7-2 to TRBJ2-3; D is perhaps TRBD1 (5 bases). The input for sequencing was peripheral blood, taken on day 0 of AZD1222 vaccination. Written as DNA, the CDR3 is TGTGCCAGCAGCTTAGCTGGACACACAGATACGCAGTATTTT. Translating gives CASSLAGHTDTQYF.